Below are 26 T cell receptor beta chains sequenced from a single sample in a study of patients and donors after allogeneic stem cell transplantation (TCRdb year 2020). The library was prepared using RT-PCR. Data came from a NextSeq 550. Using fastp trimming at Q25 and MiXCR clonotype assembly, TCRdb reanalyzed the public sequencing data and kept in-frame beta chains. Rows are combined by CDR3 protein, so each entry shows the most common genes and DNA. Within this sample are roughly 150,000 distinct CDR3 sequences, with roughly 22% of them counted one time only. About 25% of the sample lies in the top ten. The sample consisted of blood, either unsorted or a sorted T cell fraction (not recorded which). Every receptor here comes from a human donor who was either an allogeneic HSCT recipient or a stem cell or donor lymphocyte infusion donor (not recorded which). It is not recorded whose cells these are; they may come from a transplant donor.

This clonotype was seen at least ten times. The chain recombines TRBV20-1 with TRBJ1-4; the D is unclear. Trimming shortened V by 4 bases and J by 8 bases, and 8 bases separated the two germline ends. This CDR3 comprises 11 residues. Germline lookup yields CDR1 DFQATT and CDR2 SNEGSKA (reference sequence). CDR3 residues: CSAMKGEKLFF. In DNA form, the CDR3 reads TGCAGTGCTATGAAAGGGGAAAAACTGTTTTTT.

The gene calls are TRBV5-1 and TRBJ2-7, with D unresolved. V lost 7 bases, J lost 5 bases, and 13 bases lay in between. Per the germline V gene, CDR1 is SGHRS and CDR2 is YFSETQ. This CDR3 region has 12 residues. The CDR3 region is CASGEFGDEQYF. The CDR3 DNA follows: TGCGCCAGCGGGGAATTTGGAGACGAGCAGTACTTC.

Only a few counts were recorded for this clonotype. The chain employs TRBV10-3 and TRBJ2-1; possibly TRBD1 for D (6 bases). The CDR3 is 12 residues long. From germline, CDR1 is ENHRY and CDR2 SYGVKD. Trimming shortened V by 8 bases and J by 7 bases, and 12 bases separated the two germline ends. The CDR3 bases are TGTGCCATCTCTTATCAGGGGAATGAGCAGTTCTTC. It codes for CAISYQGNEQFF.

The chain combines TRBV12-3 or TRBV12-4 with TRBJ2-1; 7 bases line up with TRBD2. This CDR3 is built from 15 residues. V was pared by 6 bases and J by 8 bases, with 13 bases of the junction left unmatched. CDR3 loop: CASSLHGASGHEQFF. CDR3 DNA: TGTGCCAGCAGCCTCCACGGGGCTAGCGGCCATGAGCAGTTCTTC.

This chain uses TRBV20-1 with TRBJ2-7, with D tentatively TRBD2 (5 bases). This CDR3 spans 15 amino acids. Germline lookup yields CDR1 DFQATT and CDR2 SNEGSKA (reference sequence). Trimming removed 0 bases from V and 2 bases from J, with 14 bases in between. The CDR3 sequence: CSARDLGSDPYEQYF. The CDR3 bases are TGCAGTGCTAGAGATCTGGGTAGCGATCCCTACGAGCAGTACTTC.

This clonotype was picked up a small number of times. The CDR3 reads CATTTGQPYNQPQHF. The DNA of the CDR3 is TGTGCCACCACTACGGGACAACCATACAATCAGCCCCAGCATTTT. This sequence joins TRBV24-1 and TRBJ1-5, with a possible D match to TRBD1 (6 bases). Germline assignment: CDR1 KGHDR and CDR2 SFDVKD. The CDR3 is 15 amino acids. Trimming left V 8 bases short and J 3 bases short, with 16 bases between.

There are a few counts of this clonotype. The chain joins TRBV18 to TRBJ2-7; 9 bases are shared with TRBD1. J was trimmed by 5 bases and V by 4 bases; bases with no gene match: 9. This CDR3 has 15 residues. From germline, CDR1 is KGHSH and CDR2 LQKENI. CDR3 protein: CASSRNGQGRNEQYF. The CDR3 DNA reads TGTGCCAGCTCACGAAATGGACAGGGGCGGAACGAGCAGTACTTC.

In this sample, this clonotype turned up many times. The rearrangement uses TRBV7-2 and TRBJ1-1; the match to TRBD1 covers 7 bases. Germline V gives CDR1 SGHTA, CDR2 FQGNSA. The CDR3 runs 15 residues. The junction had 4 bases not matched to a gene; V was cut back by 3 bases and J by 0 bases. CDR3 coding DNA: TGTGCCAGCAGCTTGACAGGGCCCCTGAACACTGAAGCTTTCTTT. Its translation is CASSLTGPLNTEAFF.

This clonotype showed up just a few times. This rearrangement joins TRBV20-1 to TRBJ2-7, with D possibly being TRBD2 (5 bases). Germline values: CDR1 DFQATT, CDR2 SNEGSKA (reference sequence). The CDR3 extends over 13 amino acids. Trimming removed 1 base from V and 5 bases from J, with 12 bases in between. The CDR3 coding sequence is TGCAGTGCTAGAGGGGGTAGCGTGAACGAGCAGTACTTC. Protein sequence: CSARGGSVNEQYF.

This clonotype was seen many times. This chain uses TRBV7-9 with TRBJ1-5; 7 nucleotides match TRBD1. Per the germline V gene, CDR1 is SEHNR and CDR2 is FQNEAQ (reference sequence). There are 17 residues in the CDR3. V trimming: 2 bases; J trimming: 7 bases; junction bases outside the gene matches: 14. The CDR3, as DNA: TGTGCCAGCAGCTTAAAAACCGGGACAGATAAGGGGCAGCCCCAGCATTTT. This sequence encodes CASSLKTGTDKGQPQHF.

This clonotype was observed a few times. The CDR3 region has the DNA TGTGCCAGCACCATACGGAGGGGCAGGAACACCGGGGAGCTGTTTTTT. Its protein product is CASTIRRGRNTGELFF. This chain links TRBV7-6 with TRBJ2-2; a possible D gene is TRBD2 (6 bases). CDR3 length: 16 amino acids. Germline V lookup: CDR1 SGHVS, CDR2 FNYEAQ. V lost 7 bases and J lost 1, with 16 bases in between.

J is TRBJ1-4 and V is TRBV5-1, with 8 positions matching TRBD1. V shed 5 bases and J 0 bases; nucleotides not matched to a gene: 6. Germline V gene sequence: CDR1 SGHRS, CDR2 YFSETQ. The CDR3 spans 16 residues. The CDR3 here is CASSERQGTTNEKLFF. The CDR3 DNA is TGCGCCAGCAGTGAGAGACAGGGGACAACTAATGAAAAACTGTTTTTT.

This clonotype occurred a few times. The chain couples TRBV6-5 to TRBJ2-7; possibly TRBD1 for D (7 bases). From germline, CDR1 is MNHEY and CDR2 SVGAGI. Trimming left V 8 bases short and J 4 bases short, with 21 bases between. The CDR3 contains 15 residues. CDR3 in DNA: TGTGCCAGCCGCGTTGCGGGGACAGTGGGTTACGAGCAGTACTTC. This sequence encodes CASRVAGTVGYEQYF.

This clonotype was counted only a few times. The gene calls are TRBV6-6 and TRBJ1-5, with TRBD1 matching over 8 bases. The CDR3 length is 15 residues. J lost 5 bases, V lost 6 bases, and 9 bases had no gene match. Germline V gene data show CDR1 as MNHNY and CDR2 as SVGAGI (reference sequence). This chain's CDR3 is CASSIRQGTYQPQHF. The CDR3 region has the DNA TGTGCCAGCAGCATAAGACAGGGGACGTATCAGCCCCAGCATTTT.

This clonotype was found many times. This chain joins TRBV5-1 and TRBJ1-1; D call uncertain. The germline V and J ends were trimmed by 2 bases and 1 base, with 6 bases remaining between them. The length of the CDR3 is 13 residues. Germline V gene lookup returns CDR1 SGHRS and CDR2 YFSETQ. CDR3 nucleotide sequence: TGCGCCAGCAGCTTCTCTGGGAACACTGAAGCTTTCTTT. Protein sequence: CASSFSGNTEAFF. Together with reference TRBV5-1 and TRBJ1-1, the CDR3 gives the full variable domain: KAGVTQTPRYLIKTRGQQVTLSCSPISGHRSVSWYQQTPGQGLQFLFEYFSETQRNKGNFPGRFSGRQFSNSRSEMNVSTLELGDSALYLCASSFSGNTEAFFGQGTRLTVV.

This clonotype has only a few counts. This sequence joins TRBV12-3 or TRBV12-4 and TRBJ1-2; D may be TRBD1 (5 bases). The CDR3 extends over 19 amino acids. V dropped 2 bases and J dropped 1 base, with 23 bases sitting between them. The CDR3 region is CASSLMDTWAGGHNYGYTF. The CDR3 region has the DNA TGTGCCAGCAGTTTAATGGATACTTGGGCCGGAGGACATAACTATGGCTACACCTTC.

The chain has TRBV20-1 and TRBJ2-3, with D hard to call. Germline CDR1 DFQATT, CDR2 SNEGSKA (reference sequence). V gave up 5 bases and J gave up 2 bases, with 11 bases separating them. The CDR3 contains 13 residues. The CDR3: CSAHLGITDTQYF. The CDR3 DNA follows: TGCAGTGCTCACCTGGGTATCACAGATACGCAGTATTTT.

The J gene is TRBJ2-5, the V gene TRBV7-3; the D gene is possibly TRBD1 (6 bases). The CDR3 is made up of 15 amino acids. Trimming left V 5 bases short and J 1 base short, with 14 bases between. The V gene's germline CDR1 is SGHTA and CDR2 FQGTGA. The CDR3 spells CASSPFTGPQETQYF. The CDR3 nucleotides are TGTGCCAGCAGCCCCTTTACAGGGCCCCAAGAGACCCAGTACTTC.

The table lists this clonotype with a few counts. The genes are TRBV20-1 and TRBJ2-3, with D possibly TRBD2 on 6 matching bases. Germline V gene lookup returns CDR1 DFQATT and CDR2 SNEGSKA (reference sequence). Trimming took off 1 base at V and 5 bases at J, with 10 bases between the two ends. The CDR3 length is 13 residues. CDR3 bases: TGCAGTGCTAGAGCGGGGGTAGAAGATACGCAGTATTTT. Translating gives CSARAGVEDTQYF.

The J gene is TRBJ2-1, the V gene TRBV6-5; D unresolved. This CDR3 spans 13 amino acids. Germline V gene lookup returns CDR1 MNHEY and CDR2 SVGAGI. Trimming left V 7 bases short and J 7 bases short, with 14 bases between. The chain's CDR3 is CASTPPVGNEQFF. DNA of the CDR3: TGTGCCAGCACCCCCCCGGTGGGGAATGAGCAGTTCTTC.

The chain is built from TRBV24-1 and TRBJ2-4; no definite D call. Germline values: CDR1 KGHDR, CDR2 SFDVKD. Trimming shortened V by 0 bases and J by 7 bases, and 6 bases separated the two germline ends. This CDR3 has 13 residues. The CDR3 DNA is TGTGCCACCAGTGATTTGGAAGGGAACATTCAGTACTTC. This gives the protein CATSDLEGNIQYF.

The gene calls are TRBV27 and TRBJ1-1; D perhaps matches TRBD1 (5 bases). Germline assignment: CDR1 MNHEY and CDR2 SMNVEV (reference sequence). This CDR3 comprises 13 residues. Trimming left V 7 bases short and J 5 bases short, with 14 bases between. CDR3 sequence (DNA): TGTGCCAGCACCTCCTCAGGGATGACTGAAGCTTTCTTT. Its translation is CASTSSGMTEAFF.

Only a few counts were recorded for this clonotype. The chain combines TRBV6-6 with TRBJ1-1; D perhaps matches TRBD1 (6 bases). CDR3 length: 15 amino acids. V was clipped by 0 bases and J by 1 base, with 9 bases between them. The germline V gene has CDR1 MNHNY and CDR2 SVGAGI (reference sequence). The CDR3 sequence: CASSYSSGANTEAFF. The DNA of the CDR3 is TGTGCCAGCAGTTACTCGTCAGGGGCGAACACTGAAGCTTTCTTT.

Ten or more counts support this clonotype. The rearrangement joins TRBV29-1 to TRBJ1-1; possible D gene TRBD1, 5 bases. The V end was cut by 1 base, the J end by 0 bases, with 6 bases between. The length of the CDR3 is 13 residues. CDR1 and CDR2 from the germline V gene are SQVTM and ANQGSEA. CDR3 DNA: TGCAGCGTTGAAGGACAGATGAACACTGAAGCTTTCTTT. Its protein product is CSVEGQMNTEAFF.

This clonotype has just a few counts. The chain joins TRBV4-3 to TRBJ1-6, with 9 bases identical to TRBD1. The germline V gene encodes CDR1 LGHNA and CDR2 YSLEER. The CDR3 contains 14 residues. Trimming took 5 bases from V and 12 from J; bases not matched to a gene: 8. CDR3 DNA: TGCGCCAGCAGCTTACTGACAGGGGGTCGACCCCTCCACTTT. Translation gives CASSLLTGGRPLHF.

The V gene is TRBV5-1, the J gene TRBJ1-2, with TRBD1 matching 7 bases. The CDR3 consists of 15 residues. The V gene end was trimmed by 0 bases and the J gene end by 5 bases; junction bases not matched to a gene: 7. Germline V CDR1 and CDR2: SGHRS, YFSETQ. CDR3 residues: CASSLATGVGYGYTF. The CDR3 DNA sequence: TGCGCCAGCAGCTTGGCCACAGGGGTCGGGTATGGCTACACCTTC.